The sequence of this T cell receptor (beta chain) was determined in a study of blood T cell repertoires in COVID-19. Across the whole study: In each case, the material was cDNA or gDNA derived from T cells, B-cell-depleted T cells, or PBMCs.

Authors' processing steps: Cell counts per sample came from amplifying reference gene primers. Method: immunoSEQ multiplex PCR; TCRdb's copy keeps in-frame clones and lacks some. The V and J calls and clone size come from that table; D and trimming were worked out from the DNA. The data hold 210,000 or so clones, with about 83% observed a single time. CDR1 and CDR2 (germline): SEHNR, FQNEAQ (reference sequence). Losses at the gene ends were 6 bases for V and 3 bases for J; bases not matched to a gene: 5. The CDR3 sequence is 14 residues long. The sequence was collected from a man aged 50 to 59 with active or convalescent COVID-19. Sequenced input: peripheral blood. The V call is TRBV7-9, the J call TRBJ2-5; 9 bases align to TRBD2. CDR3 in DNA: TGTGCCAGCAGAAGTAGCGGGGGCAAAGAGACCCAGTACTTC. Translation gives CASRSSGGKETQYF.